This passage covers 21 T cell receptor beta chains from one sample sequenced in a study of CD8 T cells in ankylosing spondylitis. TCRdb analysed the 5' RACE reads with MiXCR anew, one entry per CDR3 protein. The sample lists under 9,000 distinct CDR3 sequences; 8.2% were seen once. Sequenced material: blood, either unsorted or a sorted T cell fraction (not recorded which). The receptors derive from a male donor with ankylosing spondylitis or in good health (not recorded which).

Concerning this clonotype: This clone may be a read error of a much larger clone one base away. The chain recombines TRBV9 with TRBJ2-1, with 13 bases that match TRBD2. CDR1 and CDR2 (germline): SGDLS, YYNGEE. V lost 2 bases and J lost 7; bases outside the gene matches: 3. This CDR3 region has 15 residues. This chain's CDR3 is CASSVTSGGMNEQFF. In nucleotides, the CDR3 is TGTGCCAGCAGCGTGACTAGCGGGGGGATGAATGAGCAGTTCTTC.

This clonotype has more than one count but fewer than ten. The chain recombines TRBV9 with TRBJ2-1; no clear D gene. This CDR3 contains 14 residues. Germline values: CDR1 SGDLS, CDR2 YYNGEE. The ends were cut back, 3 bases at V and 2 bases at J, with 9 bases in the middle. In DNA form, the CDR3 reads TGTGCCAGCAGCGAGGCAGTCACCTACAATGAGCAGTTCTTC. Translation gives CASSEAVTYNEQFF. Drawing the rest from reference TRBV9 and TRBJ2-1, the complete variable domain is DSGVTQTPKHLITATGQRVTLRCSPRSGDLSVYWYQQSLDQGLQFLIQYYNGEERAKGNILERFSAQQFPDLHSELNLSSLELGDSALYFCASSEAVTYNEQFFGPGTRLTVL.

By sample fraction, this clonotype is medium-sized. The chain combines TRBV9 with TRBJ2-3; TRBD2 matches 15 bases. Germline V gene data show CDR1 as SGDLS and CDR2 as YYNGEE. With V trimmed by 3 bases and J by 0 bases, 11 bases remained unmatched. The CDR3 has 20 residues. CDR3 coding DNA: TGTGCCAGCAGCGCTCCCGGGACTAGCGGGAGGACCCCAAGCACAGATACGCAGTATTTT. Its protein is CASSAPGTSGRTPSTDTQYF.

In this sample, this clonotype turned up many times. The CDR3 loop is CASSEDRQGFATNEKLFF. The CDR3 DNA sequence: TGTGCCAGCAGCGAAGATCGACAGGGTTTCGCAACTAATGAAAAACTGTTTTTT. The rearrangement links TRBV9 to TRBJ1-4; 7 bases line up with TRBD1. The CDR3 extends over 18 amino acids. J gave up 0 bases and V 3 bases, and 11 bases lay outside the gene matches. In germline, CDR1 is SGDLS, CDR2 YYNGEE.

This clonotype rates as medium-sized. The chain has TRBV9 and TRBJ1-2; TRBD1 is a possible D gene (6 bases). There are 14 residues in the CDR3. Germline CDR1 is SGDLS and CDR2 is YYNGEE. Trimming left V 0 bases short and J 2 bases short, with 8 bases between. The CDR3 nucleotides read TGTGCCAGCAGCGTAGGGGGGGCGAACTATGGCTACACCTTC. This sequence encodes CASSVGGANYGYTF.

Comments on this clonotype: An end of the junction differs from the germline gene, which may be a read error. V and J are TRBV9 and TRBJ2-2; 7 bases fit TRBD1. Germline V gene sequence: CDR1 SGDLS, CDR2 YYNGEE. The CDR3 contains 15 residues. Here the CDR3 DNA reads TGTTCCAGCAGCCCTACAGGGGTGATCACCGGGGAACTGTTTTTT. The encoded protein is CSSSPTGVITGELFF.

This clonotype was recorded a few times. The chain links TRBV9 to TRBJ2-7; 9 nucleotides line up with TRBD1. CDR3 length: 13 residues. Germline CDR1 is SGDLS and CDR2 is YYNGEE. Unmatched junction bases numbered 6, after V lost 4 bases and J lost 7 bases. CDR3 protein: CASSPGTGSEQYV. CDR3 nucleotides: TGTGCCAGCAGCCCAGGGACAGGGAGTGAGCAGTACGTC.

This clonotype is labeled medium-sized. The chain uses TRBV9 and TRBJ2-2, with TRBD2 identical over 11 bases. The CDR3 contains 17 residues. Unmatched junction bases numbered 4, after V lost 3 bases and J lost 0 bases. Germline CDR1 is SGDLS and CDR2 is YYNGEE. CDR3 protein: CASSEGLAAANTGELFF. The CDR3 DNA is TGTGCCAGCAGCGAGGGACTAGCGGCAGCGAACACCGGGGAGCTGTTTTTT.

This clonotype was seen repeatedly, ten times or more. This chain joins TRBV9 and TRBJ2-1; D remains unclear. The CDR3 extends over 15 amino acids. Germline values: CDR1 SGDLS, CDR2 YYNGEE. V was cut by 0 bases and J by 5 bases, with 12 bases left in between. In nucleotides, the CDR3 is TGTGCCAGCAGCGTAGGTGGCAACCCCGACAATGAGCAGTTCTTC. Its protein product is CASSVGGNPDNEQFF.

This clonotype occurred many times. V gene TRBV21-1 combines with J gene TRBJ2-3; the table's D gene call, TRBD1, was not cross checked with the DNA. TRBV21-1 represents a pseudogene. The CDR3 is 17 amino acids. In DNA form, the CDR3 reads TGTGCCAGCAGCAAAGAAGGGGCCGGACAGGGTTCAGATACGCAGTATTTT. Its translation: CASSKEGAGQGSDTQYF.

This clonotype is deemed medium-sized. The gene calls are TRBV9 and TRBJ2-1, with 7 bases aligning to TRBD2. The CDR3 consists of 14 residues. The J segment lost 0 bases and the V segment lost 6 bases, leaving 3 bases of the junction unmatched. Germline V CDR1 and CDR2: SGDLS, YYNGEE. The CDR3 region is CASNGGSSYNEQFF. In DNA form, the CDR3 reads TGTGCCAGCAACGGGGGGAGCTCCTACAATGAGCAGTTCTTC.

By its share, this clonotype is medium-sized (0.01 to 0.1%). The rearrangement uses TRBV12-5 and TRBJ2-7; 8 nucleotides align to TRBD1. The CDR3 runs 17 residues. After removal of 3 bases from V and 5 bases from J, the junction contained 15 bases not matched to a gene. Germline CDR1 reads LGHNT; CDR2 reads FRNRAP. The CDR3 region has the DNA TGTGCTAGTGGTTTCCTCGAAGTCAGGGGGCGAAGGGACGAGCAGTACGTC. Encoded protein: CASGFLEVRGRRDEQYV.

By its share, this clonotype is medium-sized. The rearrangement links TRBV9 to TRBJ1-2; D not resolved. Looked up from germline, CDR1 is SGDLS and CDR2 is YYNGEE. V lost 3 bases, J lost 3 bases, and 9 bases lay in between. The CDR3 has 13 residues. The CDR3 nucleotides are TGTGCCAGCAGCGCGAGCGGTTACTATGGCTACACCTTC. Residues: CASSASGYYGYTF.

This clonotype rates as medium-sized (0.01 to 0.1%). The chain recombines TRBV9 with TRBJ2-5, with 7 bases aligning to TRBD1. The CDR3 consists of 13 residues. From germline, CDR1 is SGDLS and CDR2 YYNGEE. The J segment lost 2 bases and the V segment lost 10 bases, leaving 8 bases of the junction unmatched. CDR3 coding DNA: TGTGCCTCTACAGGGGCCCCTCAAGAGACCCAGTACTTC. Its protein product is CASTGAPQETQYF.

This clonotype was picked up many times. V gene TRBV9 combines with J gene TRBJ1-1; D gene unclear. This CDR3 is built from 13 residues. Germline-derived CDR1 and CDR2 are SGDLS and YYNGEE. V was cut by 4 bases and J by 7 bases, with 14 bases left in between. The CDR3 bases are TGTGCCAGCAGCTCGTCCCTGGGATATGAAGCTTTCTTT. Translating gives CASSSSLGYEAFF.

In its sample, this clonotype is medium-sized (0.01 to 0.1%). The chain joins TRBV9 to TRBJ2-4; 7 positions match TRBD1. Germline V lookup: CDR1 SGDLS, CDR2 YYNGEE. V trimming: 0 bases; J trimming: 2 bases; junction bases outside the gene matches: 5. This CDR3 has 16 amino acids. Here the CDR3 DNA reads TGTGCCAGCAGCGTAGGAGGGGGCGCGACCAAAAACATTCAGTACTTC. Its protein is CASSVGGGATKNIQYF.

This clonotype counts as medium-sized. The chain has TRBV9 and TRBJ2-1; TRBD1 might be the D (6 bases). The V end lost 4 bases, the J end lost 9 bases, and 20 bases lay between the germline ends. The CDR3 is 15 amino acids. Germline-derived CDR1 and CDR2 are SGDLS and YYNGEE. In DNA, the CDR3 is TGTGCCAGCAGCCCCTGGGACAATGATAGTTTTGAGCAGTTCTTC. Translated, it gives CASSPWDNDSFEQFF.

In its sample, this clonotype was seen many times. This chain joins TRBV9 and TRBJ2-5, with TRBD1 identical over 12 bases. This CDR3 comprises 17 residues. Germline lookup yields CDR1 SGDLS and CDR2 YYNGEE. J was trimmed by 5 bases and V by 5 bases; bases with no gene match: 13. Here the CDR3 DNA reads TGTGCCAGCAGTGGTACCGGGACAGGGGGCCCCGGGGAGACCCAGTACTTC. It encodes CASSGTGTGGPGETQYF. Full variable domain (rest looked up from reference TRBV9 and TRBJ2-5): DSGVTQTPKHLITATGQRVTLRCSPRSGDLSVYWYQQSLDQGLQFLIQYYNGEERAKGNILERFSAQQFPDLHSELNLSSLELGDSALYFCASSGTGTGGPGETQYFGPGTRLLVL.

By sample fraction, this clonotype is medium-sized. The rearrangement links TRBV9 to TRBJ2-3; D is uncertain. The V gene lost 0 bases and the J gene lost 1 base, with 9 bases spanning the gap. Germline V gene lookup returns CDR1 SGDLS and CDR2 YYNGEE. The CDR3 is 15 residues long. The CDR3 reads CASSVALHGTDTQYF. Written as DNA, the CDR3 is TGTGCCAGCAGCGTAGCTCTTCATGGCACAGATACGCAGTATTTT.

By share, this clonotype ranks as medium-sized. V and J are TRBV9 and TRBJ1-1; D possibly corresponds to TRBD1 (5 bases). Trimming took off 0 bases at V and 0 bases at J, with 9 bases between the two ends. This CDR3 has 15 residues. Looked up from germline, CDR1 is SGDLS and CDR2 is YYNGEE. This CDR3 is CASSVAGGVNTEAFF. In DNA, the CDR3 is TGTGCCAGCAGCGTAGCGGGAGGGGTGAACACTGAAGCTTTCTTT.

This clonotype counts as medium-sized. The J gene is TRBJ1-2, the V gene TRBV9, with no clear D. CDR3 length equals 13 residues. Germline V lookup: CDR1 SGDLS, CDR2 YYNGEE. Trimming took 3 bases from V and 2 from J, leaving 8 bases between them. The CDR3 loop reads CASSASRNYGYTF. The CDR3 nucleotides are TGTGCCAGCAGCGCTAGCAGGAACTATGGCTACACCTTC.